This TCR beta chain is from a study of OX40 agonist ivuxolimab in advanced cancers. This CDR3 is 14 amino acids long. Germline CDR1 and CDR2: SGHNT and YYREEE (reference sequence). With 4 bases removed from V and 7 bases from J, the gap between germline ends came to 15 bases. Libraries were prepared by immunoSEQ multiplex PCR; TCRdb keeps only in-frame clonotypes and omits some of them. The sample has fewer than 70,000 clones, roughly 85% seen once. This sequence joins TRBV5-4 and TRBJ1-3; D remains ambiguous. This specimen consisted of CD4+ or CD8+ T cells sorted from blood, obtained in a trial of the OX40 agonist ivuxolimab. The TCR originated in an adult with an advanced solid tumor such as melanoma, head and neck, liver or kidney cancer. CDR3 nucleotides: TGTGCCAGCAGCCTCCCCGGTCCGTGGAACACCATATATTTT. Its protein product is CASSLPGPWNTIYF.